Listed below are T cell receptor beta chains from one sample, sequenced in a study of shared clonotypes between healthy human individuals. Data came from immunoSEQ multiplex PCR; TCRdb stores just in-frame clones and leaves some out. The sample carries about 2,100,000 clones, around 93% recorded once. Sequences were obtained from naive CD8+ T cells from PBMCs. The receptors derive from a man younger than 35 in good health. Some clones in this sample may be carry-over from other donors' samples. Each CDR3 is given with its conserved first and last residue. A D gene is named only where the DNA matches it firmly. Rows give clone size only sometimes, using once, few, many, or a class for an expanded clone.

j_call d_call clone_size v_call cdr3_aa cdr3_nt
TRBJ2-7 TRBD1 - TRBV6-5 CASSYSAGQVSYEQYF TGTGCCAGCAGTTACTCGGCGGGACAGGTTTCCTACGAGCAGTACTTC
TRBJ1-1 TRBD1 - TRBV9 CASSPPGGRDTEAFF TGTGCCAGCAGCCCCCCAGGGGGCCGGGACACTGAAGCTTTCTTT
TRBJ2-7 - - TRBV9 CASSAHRAQGGEQYF TGTGCCAGCAGCGCCCACCGGGCCCAGGGTGGCGAGCAGTACTTC
TRBJ1-2 TRBD1 - TRBV28 CASRALQGASYWGYTF TGTGCCAGCAGGGCGTTGCAGGGGGCTTCGTATTGGGGCTACACCTTC
TRBJ1-3 - - TRBV9 CASSVLGRDSGNTIYF TGTGCCAGCAGCGTACTGGGGCGGGACTCTGGAAACACCATATATTTT
TRBJ2-1 TRBD2 - TRBV27 CASSSIAGSYNEQFF TGTGCCAGCAGTTCTATAGCGGGATCTTACAATGAGCAGTTCTTC
TRBJ2-1 TRBD2 - TRBV27 CASSFPAGLAGNEQFF TGTGCCAGCAGTTTCCCCGCGGGACTAGCGGGTAATGAGCAGTTCTTC
TRBJ2-1 - - TRBV19 CASSDEAGSYNEQFF TGTGCCAGTAGCGACGAAGCAGGCTCCTACAATGAGCAGTTCTTC
TRBJ2-7 TRBD2 - TRBV5-6 CASSSGLAGVNEQYF TGTGCCAGCAGCAGCGGACTAGCGGGAGTCAACGAGCAGTACTTC
TRBJ1-1 - - TRBV28 CASSLRAMNTEAFF TGTGCCAGCAGTTTAAGGGCAATGAACACTGAAGCTTTCTTT
TRBJ2-5 TRBD1 once TRBV9 CASSVPDRAETQYF TGTGCCAGCAGCGTACCGGACAGGGCTGAGACCCAGTACTTC
TRBJ2-3 TRBD2 - TRBV28 CASSFPGLAGLSDTQYF TGTGCCAGCAGTTTCCCGGGACTAGCGGGTCTGAGTGATACGCAGTATTTT
TRBJ2-7 - - TRBV15 CATSEGPGIYEQYF TGTGCCACCAGTGAAGGACCAGGAATCTACGAGCAGTACTTC
TRBJ2-1 - - TRBV29-1 CSVEAGWALYNEQFF TGCAGCGTTGAAGCGGGCTGGGCTTTGTACAATGAGCAGTTCTTC
TRBJ2-7 - few TRBV6-5 CASSPSGNYEQYF TGTGCCAGCAGTCCTTCCGGAAACTACGAGCAGTACTTC
TRBJ2-3 TRBD2 once TRBV29-1 CSVDRTSADTQYF TGCAGCGTGGATAGGACTAGTGCAGATACGCAGTATTTT
TRBJ2-2 TRBD1 once TRBV4-2 CASSRGFERQGATGELFF TGTGCCAGCAGCCGGGGTTTTGAACGACAGGGAGCGACCGGGGAGCTGTTTTTT
TRBJ2-3 TRBD2 - TRBV5-1 CASSLASLLAGDTQYF TGCGCCAGCAGCTTGGCCTCCCTACTAGCGGGAGATACGCAGTATTTT
TRBJ2-2 - - TRBV12-5 CASGHENTGELFF TGTGCTAGTGGTCACGAGAACACCGGGGAGCTGTTTTTT
TRBJ2-7 - - TRBV5-1 CASSSPTDPSYEQYF TGCGCCAGCAGCTCTCCGACAGATCCTTCCTACGAGCAGTACTTC
TRBJ1-5 - - TRBV19 CASSIPQPYSNQPQHF TGTGCCAGTAGTATACCCCAACCCTATAGCAATCAGCCCCAGCATTTT
TRBJ2-6 TRBD1 - TRBV28 CASSTGTGGSGANVLTF TGTGCCAGCAGTACCGGGACAGGGGGCTCTGGGGCCAACGTCCTGACTTTC
TRBJ2-7 - - TRBV11-2 CASSQSRGNFYEQYF TGTGCCAGCAGCCAGTCGCGAGGGAATTTCTACGAGCAGTACTTC
TRBJ1-1 - once TRBV6-1 CASSELPFDEAGTEAFF TGTGCCAGCAGTGAACTCCCCTTCGATGAGGCGGGCACTGAAGCTTTCTTT
TRBJ2-7 - - TRBV28 CASSHGAEQYF TGTGCCAGCTCCCACGGGGCCGAGCAGTACTTC
TRBJ2-1 - - TRBV7-9 CASSFSGRPGQPGQFF TGTGCCAGCAGCTTTAGTGGGAGACCTGGGCAACCCGGGCAGTTCTTC
TRBJ2-7 TRBD2 - TRBV5-1 CASSLSGGASYEQYF TGCGCCAGCAGCTTGTCGGGAGGGGCTTCCTACGAGCAGTACTTC
TRBJ2-7 TRBD2 once TRBV11-2 CASSFSLAGGPHEQYF TGTGCCAGCAGCTTCTCTCTAGCGGGAGGCCCCCACGAGCAGTACTTC
TRBJ2-7 TRBD1 once TRBV28 CASRTDRGQYEQYF TGTGCCAGCAGAACTGACAGGGGACAATACGAGCAGTACTTC
TRBJ2-5 TRBD1 - TRBV6-5 CASRKTGGRETQYF TGTGCCAGCAGAAAAACAGGGGGAAGGGAGACCCAGTACTTC
TRBJ1-2 TRBD1 - TRBV7-9 CASSPRQGVVYGYTF TGTGCCAGCAGCCCCCGACAGGGTGTGGTCTATGGCTACACCTTC
TRBJ1-2 - - TRBV6-5 CASSPGFYGYTF TGTGCCAGCAGTCCCGGCTTCTATGGCTACACCTTC
TRBJ2-1 - - TRBV27 CASSLGALSYNEQFF TGTGCCAGCAGTTTAGGGGCTCTTTCCTACAATGAGCAGTTCTTC
TRBJ2-7 - - TRBV11-2 CASSLAPLWPYEQYF TGTGCCAGCAGCTTAGCGCCACTATGGCCCTACGAGCAGTACTTC
TRBJ2-2 TRBD2 - TRBV27 CASSLFVAGGPGGELFF TGTGCCAGCAGTTTATTCGTAGCGGGAGGGCCAGGCGGGGAGCTGTTTTTT
TRBJ2-1 TRBD1 - TRBV10-3 CAISESMGDRDDEQFF TGTGCCATCAGTGAGTCTATGGGGGACAGAGACGATGAGCAGTTCTTC
TRBJ2-7 - - TRBV28 CASSPPGRLGEQYF TGTGCCAGCAGTCCACCGGGACGGCTCGGCGAGCAGTACTTC
TRBJ2-2 - few TRBV7-2 CASSPRSGELFF TGTGCCAGCAGCCCCCGTAGCGGGGAGCTGTTTTTT
TRBJ2-1 - - TRBV5-1 CASRQEGNEQFF TGCGCCAGCAGGCAGGAGGGCAATGAGCAGTTCTTC
TRBJ2-7 TRBD2 - TRBV11-2 CASSLDGGGSLYEQYF TGTGCCAGCAGCTTAGATGGGGGGGGTTCCTTGTACGAGCAGTACTTC
TRBJ1-5 TRBD1 - TRBV6-1 CASSGFTGEGQPQHF TGTGCCAGCAGTGGGTTTACAGGGGAGGGTCAGCCCCAGCATTTT
TRBJ2-7 - - TRBV9 CASSPDQGGEQYF TGTGCCAGCAGCCCAGATCAGGGTGGCGAGCAGTACTTC
TRBJ1-3 - - TRBV9 CASSEGDISGNTIYF TGTGCCAGCAGCGAGGGGGATATCTCTGGAAACACCATATATTTT
TRBJ2-3 TRBD2 - TRBV7-9 CASSSPLAGGRAKDTQYF TGTGCCAGCAGCTCCCCTCTAGCCGGCGGGAGGGCCAAGGATACGCAGTATTTT
TRBJ1-4 TRBD1 - TRBV5-8 CASSLWDRGINEKLFF TGTGCCAGCAGCTTGTGGGACAGGGGAATTAATGAAAAACTGTTTTTT
TRBJ2-3 TRBD1 - TRBV27 CASSLTGTDTQYF TGTGCCAGCAGTTTGACAGGGACAGATACGCAGTATTTT
TRBJ2-7 - - TRBV27 CASPPEGVSYEQYF TGTGCCAGCCCTCCAGAGGGGGTATCCTACGAGCAGTACTTC
TRBJ2-2 TRBD2 - TRBV25-1 CASTLGLADTGELFF TGTGCCAGCACGCTGGGACTAGCGGACACCGGGGAGCTGTTTTTT
TRBJ1-2 - - TRBV29-1 CSVGAGGRLYGYTF TGCAGCGTTGGGGCGGGAGGGAGGCTCTATGGCTACACCTTC
TRBJ1-2 TRBD1 - TRBV7-2 CASSSPQTGGEGGYTF TGTGCCAGCAGCTCACCACAGACAGGGGGCGAAGGGGGCTACACCTTC
TRBJ1-2 TRBD1 - TRBV29-1 CSVVPTGGRGYTF TGCAGCGTTGTCCCCACAGGGGGTCGTGGCTACACCTTC
TRBJ1-5 - - TRBV4-1 CASSAGNNQPQHF TGCGCCAGCAGCGCAGGGAACAATCAGCCCCAGCATTTT
TRBJ2-1 TRBD1 - TRBV7-2 CASSPAGQDYEQFF TGTGCCAGCAGCCCCGCGGGACAGGACTATGAGCAGTTCTTC
TRBJ2-7 TRBD2 - TRBV27 CASSTRFSAREGLFYEQYF TGTGCCAGCAGCACCAGGTTTAGTGCGCGGGAGGGCCTATTCTACGAGCAGTACTTC